A selection of T cell receptor beta chains follows, all from one sample in a study of CD8 T cells in ankylosing spondylitis. MiXCR, applied by TCRdb to the 5' RACE reads, yields one record per CDR3 protein. Of approximately 540,000 distinct CDR3 sequences listed, about 12% were seen once; the top ten hold around 7%. Sequencing was performed on blood, either unsorted or a sorted T cell fraction (not recorded which). These TCRs come from a male donor with ankylosing spondylitis. CDR3s include the opening cysteine and the closing phenylalanine or tryptophan. D genes are given only for firm matches. Size values are once, few and many counts, or a class for expanded clones, and some rows have none.

TRBJ1-3 few NA TRBV5-1 TGCGCCAGCAGCTTCTCAGCTTACTCTGGAAACACCATATATTTT CASSFSAYSGNTIYF
TRBJ1-5 NA NA TRBV19 TGTGCCAGTTCAGAGAAGGGACCGACCTCAGGGGTAGCCCAGCATTTT CASSEKGPTSGVAQHF
TRBJ2-7 few TRBD2 TRBV29-1 TGCAGCGCTGCGCGGGGGATCGGAGAGCAGTACTTC CSAARGIGEQYF
TRBJ1-1 NA NA TRBV5-1 TGCGCCAGCAGAGACGGAAGTGAAGCTTTCTTT CASRDGSEAFF
TRBJ1-2 NA NA TRBV20-1 TGCAGTGCTAAGAGAGGAAGAGCCCTTGGCTATGGCTACACCTTC CSAKRGRALGYGYTF
TRBJ2-1 few NA TRBV20-1 TGCAGTGCTAGAGAAGACGCCCGACGGAATGAGCAGTTCTTC CSAREDARRNEQFF
TRBJ1-2 few NA TRBV2 TGTGCCAGCAGTGAAGGACTGACAGAAAACTATGGCTACACCTTC CASSEGLTENYGYTF
TRBJ2-1 few TRBD2 TRBV20-1 TGCAGTTTAGTCAAGGCGGCTAGCGGGTCCCATGAGCAGTTCTTC CSLVKAASGSHEQFF
TRBJ1-2 few NA TRBV12-3/TRBV12-4 TGTGCCAGCAGTTTAGACATTGGCTATGGCTACACCTTC CASSLDIGYGYTF
TRBJ1-2 few NA TRBV19 TGTGCCAGTAGACCCGGGGTTAACTATGGCTACACCTTC CASRPGVNYGYTF
TRBJ2-4 many TRBD2 TRBV7-8 TGTGCCAGCAGCTTAAGGACTAGAGAAAACATTCAGTACTTC CASSLRTRENIQYF
TRBJ2-1 NA NA TRBV18 TGTGCCAGCTCAGAGCAGCGGAATGAGCAGTTCTTC CASSEQRNEQFF
TRBJ2-3 many NA TRBV10-3 TGTGCCATCGGAAACCCAGAGGCGGATACGCAGTATTTT CAIGNPEADTQYF
TRBJ2-3 many TRBD2 TRBV20-1 TGCAGTGCTAGAAGACTAGCGGGATCTACAGATACGCAGTATTTT CSARRLAGSTDTQYF
TRBJ1-4 few NA TRBV7-9 TGTGCCAGCAGCTTAAAGACTGGGGGTGATGAAAAACTGTTTTTT CASSLKTGGDEKLFF
TRBJ2-7 few TRBD2 TRBV12-3/TRBV12-4 TGTGCCAGCAGTCTTCAAAGCGGGATCTACGAGCAGTACTTC CASSLQSGIYEQYF
TRBJ2-3 NA NA TRBV11-2 TGTGCCAGCAGCCCCGAAAGGGGGCGGGAGAGTGTTAGGGATACGCAGTATTTT CASSPERGRESVRDTQYF
TRBJ2-1 NA TRBD2 TRBV20-1 TGCAGTGCTTTCGGACTAGCGTTTTACAATGAGCAGTTCTTC CSAFGLAFYNEQFF
TRBJ1-1 few NA TRBV6-1 TGTGCCTGGGGGGAACGGACAGAGAACACTGAAGCTTTCTTT CAWGERTENTEAFF
TRBJ1-5 few TRBD1 TRBV27 TGTGCCAGCAGTCTACAGGGGGCGAGGCAGCCCCAGCATTTT CASSLQGARQPQHF
TRBJ1-4 few NA TRBV9 TGTGCCAGCAGCGTAGCTACGGGACAAATTAATGAAAAACTGTTTTTT CASSVATGQINEKLFF
TRBJ2-1 NA NA TRBV18 TGTGCCAGCTCACCACTTACTAGTGATGAGCAGTTCTTC CASSPLTSDEQFF
TRBJ1-2 few TRBD1 TRBV2 TGTGCCAGCAGTGAGGGACAGGGACCAGGTGGCTACACCTTC CASSEGQGPGGYTF
TRBJ1-1 NA NA TRBV7-9 TGTGCCAGCAGCTTTTCGGGGACGCCAACACGCGGGACTGAAGCTTTCTTT CASSFSGTPTRGTEAFF
TRBJ2-5 NA TRBD1 TRBV27 TGTGCCAGCAGTCGGACAGGTTTCTTGGCCCAGTACTTC CASSRTGFLAQYF
TRBJ2-3 NA NA TRBV20-1 TGCAGTGCTAGTTCTAACTTAAACACAGATACGCAGTATTTT CSASSNLNTDTQYF
TRBJ2-3 NA NA TRBV5-6 TGTGCCAGCAGCTTTTCGAGTGATACAGATACGCAGTATTTT CASSFSSDTDTQYF
TRBJ2-3 few NA TRBV5-1 TGCGCCAGCAGCCCCGGACTGTCCGCCCTCACAGATACGCAGTATTTT CASSPGLSALTDTQYF
TRBJ2-2 NA TRBD2 TRBV4-1 TGCGCCAGCAGTTCGCTAGCGGGAGTCCCCGGGGAGCTGTTTTTT CASSSLAGVPGELFF